These T cell receptor beta chains were read from a single sample in a study of T cell changes during pregnancy in multiple sclerosis. The repertoire was sequenced with immunoSEQ multiplex PCR; TCRdb's copy has only in-frame clones and lacks some. In the table there are under 130,000 clones, about 90% of which are singletons. Sequences were derived from peripheral blood, sampled after pregnancy. The receptors were sampled from a female donor with multiple sclerosis, enrolled in a pregnancy study. Both conserved end residues are part of each CDR3. The D gene is left open where the match is weak. Some rows mark clone size as missing; the rest say once, few, many or name a class of expanded clone.

D gene: TRBD2; J gene: TRBJ2-6; clone size: -; V gene: TRBV4-2; CDR3 DNA: TGTGCCAGCAGCCAAGAGGTGGTACTAGCGGGTTTCTCTGGGGCCAACGTCCTGACTTTC; CDR3 protein: CASSQEVVLAGFSGANVLTF
D gene: -; J gene: TRBJ2-1; clone size: -; V gene: TRBV7-8; CDR3 DNA: TGTGCCAGCAGCTCATCTTGGCTAGCTAGAAGCCATGAGCAGTTCTTC; CDR3 protein: CASSSSWLARSHEQFF
D gene: -; J gene: TRBJ1-1; clone size: -; V gene: TRBV7-3; CDR3 DNA: TGTGCCAGCAGCTCCACCGGCGCGGGGACTGAAGCTTTCTTT; CDR3 protein: CASSSTGAGTEAFF
D gene: -; J gene: TRBJ1-2; clone size: -; V gene: TRBV6-1; CDR3 DNA: TGTGCCAGCACTGAAGTGAAGCTTCTCCTATTC; CDR3 protein: CASTEVKLLLF
D gene: TRBD2; J gene: TRBJ2-2; clone size: -; V gene: TRBV5-4; CDR3 DNA: TGTGCCAGCAGCTTGGTCGCTAGCGGGGGCGGGGAGCTGTTTTTT; CDR3 protein: CASSLVASGGGELFF
D gene: -; J gene: TRBJ2-1; clone size: -; V gene: TRBV4-3; CDR3 DNA: TGCGCCAGCAGCCATTATGGGGCAGGCAATGAGCAGTTCTTC; CDR3 protein: CASSHYGAGNEQFF
D gene: -; J gene: TRBJ1-1; clone size: few; V gene: TRBV11-2; CDR3 DNA: TGTGCCAGCAGCCGGACAGCGAACACTGAAGCTTTCTTT; CDR3 protein: CASSRTANTEAFF
D gene: -; J gene: TRBJ2-7; clone size: -; V gene: TRBV5-1; CDR3 DNA: TGCGCCAGCAGCTTAGGGGGTGAGAACTACGAGCAGTACTTC; CDR3 protein: CASSLGGENYEQYF
D gene: -; J gene: TRBJ1-1; clone size: -; V gene: TRBV28; CDR3 DNA: TGTGCCAGCAGCGTTCAGGGAAGGGCTTTCTTT; CDR3 protein: CASSVQGRAFF
D gene: -; J gene: TRBJ2-3; clone size: -; V gene: TRBV29-1; CDR3 DNA: TGCAGCGTTGCACCTCCGGGAGCCACAGATACGCAGTATTTT; CDR3 protein: CSVAPPGATDTQYF
D gene: -; J gene: TRBJ1-5; clone size: -; V gene: TRBV15; CDR3 DNA: TGTGCCACCAGCAGAACCGGGGATAGCAATCAGCCCCAGCATTTT; CDR3 protein: CATSRTGDSNQPQHF
D gene: TRBD1; J gene: TRBJ2-3; clone size: few; V gene: TRBV19; CDR3 DNA: TGTGCCAGTAGTACATCGACAGGGGAGGGCACAGATACGCAGTATTTT; CDR3 protein: CASSTSTGEGTDTQYF
D gene: TRBD1; J gene: TRBJ2-7; clone size: few; V gene: TRBV2; CDR3 DNA: TGTGCCAGCAGTGAATCCTCGACAGGGGCCTACTACGAGCAGTACTTC; CDR3 protein: CASSESSTGAYYEQYF
D gene: TRBD2; J gene: TRBJ2-1; clone size: -; V gene: TRBV9; CDR3 DNA: TGTGCCAGCAGCGTAGGACTAGCGGAATACAATGAGCAGTTCTTC; CDR3 protein: CASSVGLAEYNEQFF